This T cell receptor beta chain was identified during a study of response to subunit inactivated influenza vaccine. The CDR3 extends over 17 amino acids. Germline lookup yields CDR1 SGHRS and CDR2 YFSETQ. Trimming removed 3 bases from V and 6 bases from J; junction bases left unmatched: 11. TCRdb recomputed calls from the RT-PCR reads with MiXCR, one row per CDR3 protein. The data show 500,000 to 750,000 distinct CDR3 sequences, less than 15% seen once. Sequenced here: PBMCs from blood, sampled roughly 13 days after vaccination. This chain links TRBV5-1 with TRBJ2-3; TRBD2 matches at 12 bases. This receptor was taken from a man between 50 and 59 years old who received an inactivated influenza vaccine. The DNA of the CDR3 is TGCGCCAGCAGCTGGACTAGCGGGGTAACCAAACTCGATACGCAGTATTTT. Translating it yields CASSWTSGVTKLDTQYF.